The 10 T cell receptor beta chains below all came from one sample that was sequenced in a study of monozygotic twins with inflammatory bowel disease. For each CDR3 protein, TCRdb gives one entry from its re-call of the 5' RACE reads, without DNA. The record lists roughly 330,000 distinct CDR3 sequences, of which the ten most abundant hold 2%. The sample consisted of blood. These receptors were obtained from a human donor with ulcerative colitis or Crohn's disease, or a healthy co-twin of an affected twin (not recorded which).

The V gene is TRBV12-3 or TRBV12-4, the J gene TRBJ2-7. The CDR3 runs 13 residues. The CDR3 here is CASSLNENYEQYF.

The chain uses TRBV20-1 and TRBJ1-5. This CDR3 region has 14 residues. CDR1 is DFQATT, CDR2 SNEGSKA, per germline (reference sequence). CDR3 sequence: CSARVPWGNQPQHF.

The rearrangement uses TRBV7-9 and TRBJ2-7. CDR3 length equals 14 residues. CDR1 and CDR2 (germline): SEHNR, FQNEAQ (reference sequence). CDR3 residues: CASSLETLSREQYF.

The V call is TRBV12-3 or TRBV12-4, the J call TRBJ2-1; TCRdb's D call, TRBD1, is unchecked because there is no DNA. The CDR3 has 14 residues. The CDR3: CASSGDRYGYEQFF.

This chain joins TRBV7-9 and TRBJ1-3. The CDR3 consists of 14 residues. Germline CDR1 SEHNR, CDR2 FQNEAQ (reference sequence). The CDR3 reads CASSLQAQGNTIYF. The variable domain in full, with the rest retrieved from reference TRBV7-9 and TRBJ1-3, is DTGVSQNPRHKITKRGQNVTFRCDPISEHNRLYWYRQTLGQGPEFLTYFQNEAQLEKSRLLSDRFSAERPKGSFSTLEIQRTEQGDSAMYLCASSLQAQGNTIYFGEGSWLTVV.

The chain has TRBV12-3 or TRBV12-4 and TRBJ1-4; TCRdb's D gene call, TRBD1, goes unchecked for lack of DNA. The CDR3 has 16 amino acids. CDR3 sequence: CASRWSGDRANEKLFF.

The V call is TRBV28, the J call TRBJ2-7; TCRdb names TRBD1, which stays unverified in the absence of DNA. The germline V gene encodes CDR1 MDHEN and CDR2 SYDVKM. The CDR3 consists of 12 residues. The CDR3: CACRDRSYEQYF.

This chain links TRBV12-3 or TRBV12-4 with TRBJ2-1. CDR3 length equals 11 residues. CDR3: CASSLGSEQFF.

The chain uses TRBV12-3 or TRBV12-4 and TRBJ1-2; TCRdb names TRBD1, which stays unverified in the absence of DNA. The CDR3 runs 15 residues. The CDR3 loop reads CASSLRDRGIGGYTF.

This sequence joins TRBV30 and TRBJ2-7. CDR1 GTSNPN and CDR2 SVGIG come from the germline V gene (reference sequence). The CDR3 length is 11 residues. CDR3 loop: CAWSVGYEQYF.